The present T cell receptor beta chain was sequenced within a study of blood T cells in healthy people across ages. CDR1 SGHDT and CDR2 YYEEEE come from the germline V gene. This CDR3 comprises 17 residues. J lost 6 bases, V lost 1 base, and 9 bases had no gene match. A second PCR of 7 to 11 cycles used a sample-barcoded 5' primer and a J-beta primer mix. The authors tagged each cDNA molecule using a template-switch adaptor with 12 random nucleotides. TCRdb ran MiXCR on the 5' RACE reads and lists one entry per CDR3 protein. The table lists roughly 500,000 distinct CDR3 sequences, less than 25% of them singletons. This same sample was also part of a study on T cells of mothers and their children.

Source material: blood. This sequence originates from a boy between 5 and 17 years old in good health. J is TRBJ2-1 and V is TRBV5-6; 11 bases are a match to TRBD2. The CDR3 DNA reads as TGTGCCAGCAGCTTGACGACTAGCGGGGTTAGGGGCAATGAGCAGTTCTTC. As protein: CASSLTTSGVRGNEQFF.